This TCR beta chain was recovered during a study of blood T cells in healthy people across ages. Study outcomes and limitations: Both higher diversity and more naive CD4+ cells marked long-lived donors when set against aged donors.

It was with a sample-barcoded 5' primer and a J-beta primer mix that a second PCR of roughly 7 to 11 cycles was run. Using its own MiXCR run on the 5' RACE reads, TCRdb lists one record per CDR3 protein. The sample holds more than 650,000 distinct CDR3 sequences, 53% seen once. The CDR3 is 15 amino acids. Germline loops: CDR1 SNHLY, CDR2 FYNNEI. With regard to this clonotype: The antigen is not known. Germline is not matched at one junction end, which may reflect a read error.

PBMCs were isolated at a quantity of at least 6.5 million per sample. There were at least 6 micrograms of total RNA extracted from every sample. Sample: blood. This TCR came from a man aged 80 or over in good health. This chain uses TRBV2 with TRBJ1-4; 9 bases match TRBD1. For the CDR3, the DNA is TGTGCCAGCACTGAACAGGGGGCAGTCGGCGAAAAACTGTTTTTT. Protein sequence: CASTEQGAVGEKLFF.